This T cell receptor beta chain came from a study of identical twins. Study outcomes and limitations: Abundant beta clonotypes from cord blood bore fewer insertions; memory repertoires lacked this pattern.

Trimming took off 1 base at V and 6 bases at J, with 15 bases between the two ends. The CDR3 sequence is 15 residues long. The V gene's germline CDR1 is SGHRS and CDR2 YFSETQ. This clonotype was counted only a few times. Its cognate antigen is unknown. TCRdb re-called the 5' RACE reads through MiXCR, storing one row per CDR3 protein. Seen here are nearly 900,000 distinct CDR3 sequences, about 12% observed once, and the top ten hold under 2%. These same data were also listed under a study on yellow fever vaccine responses in identical twins. That work states: Twins reportedly mounted vaccine T cell responses that seemed partly convergent, partly personalized.

The sequenced sample consisted of PBMCs. The receptor was isolated from a woman aged 18-29 years in good health. The V gene is TRBV5-1, the J gene TRBJ2-3, with a possible D match to TRBD2 (5 bases). CDR3 in amino acids: CASSLLPGNSDTQYF. The CDR3 DNA reads TGCGCCAGCAGCTTGTTGCCGGGGAATTCGGATACGCAGTATTTT. Full variable domain (missing parts from reference TRBV5-1 and TRBJ2-3): KAGVTQTPRYLIKTRGQQVTLSCSPISGHRSVSWYQQTPGQGLQFLFEYFSETQRNKGNFPGRFSGRQFSNSRSEMNVSTLELGDSALYLCASSLLPGNSDTQYFGPGTRLTVL.